These 7 T cell receptor beta chains were sequenced from one sample in a study of CD8 T cells in Susac syndrome (dated by TCRdb to between 2018 and 2020). The library was made by the immunoSEQ multiplex PCR assay. RNA was extracted using the RNeasy kit, and about 0.45 to 1 ug of the RNA was reverse transcribed with random hexamers. The public reads were run again by TCRdb, first through fastp at Q25 and then through MiXCR, and only productive beta chains were kept. Every entry covers one CDR3 protein and lists the most common genes and DNA from its rows. This sample comprises 150,000 or so distinct CDR3 sequences, around 95% of them detected only once. The ten largest clones add up to over 0.12% of the sample. Sequencing was done on a sample of CD8+ T cells from PBMCs. The origin of the receptors is a human donor with multiple sclerosis.

The J gene is TRBJ2-5, the V gene TRBV18; 9 bases match TRBD1. Germline loops: CDR1 KGHSH, CDR2 LQKENI. CDR3 length equals 16 residues. V dropped 3 bases and J dropped 5; count of bases not matched to a gene: 10. CDR3 DNA: TGTGCCAGCTCACCTCGGGACAGGGCCCCGGATGAGACCCAGTACTTC. It translates to CASSPRDRAPDETQYF.

The chain links TRBV20-1 to TRBJ2-5; tentative D call: TRBD2 (5 bases). V was trimmed by 1 base and J by 3 bases, leaving 6 bases between them. Germline V gives CDR1 DFQATT, CDR2 SNEGSKA (reference sequence). The CDR3 has 12 residues. The CDR3 here is CSARGLKETQYF. Written as DNA, the CDR3 is TGCAGTGCTAGAGGACTAAAAGAGACCCAGTACTTC.

V gene TRBV2 combines with J gene TRBJ1-2; a weak D match, TRBD1 (5 bases). Trimming left V 2 bases short and J 2 bases short, with 12 bases between. The germline V gene has CDR1 SNHLY and CDR2 FYNNEI. CDR3 length: 15 amino acids. The CDR3 here is CASSENRNSNYGYTF. CDR3 DNA: TGTGCCAGCAGTGAAAACAGGAATTCAAACTATGGCTACACCTTC.

This chain links TRBV29-1 with TRBJ2-5; no definite D call. V was pared by 3 bases and J by 2 bases, with 10 bases between. The CDR3 is 13 residues long. Germline CDR1 is SQVTM and CDR2 is ANQGSEA. The CDR3 is CSVDNGRQETQYF. The CDR3 nucleotides are TGCAGCGTTGACAACGGCAGGCAAGAGACCCAGTACTTC.

The rearrangement links TRBV4-2 to TRBJ1-2; TRBD1 might be the D (6 bases). Germline CDR1 reads LGHNA; CDR2 reads YNFKEQ. CDR3 length: 17 residues. V shed 0 bases and J shed 0 bases, with 14 bases lying between them. CDR3 nucleotides: TGTGCCAGCAGCCAAGAAGCGGGACACCCGACTAACTATGGCTACACCTTC. Residues: CASSQEAGHPTNYGYTF.

This chain uses TRBV7-2 with TRBJ1-6; 7 nucleotides align to TRBD1. The V segment lost 5 bases and the J segment 7 bases; nucleotides outside the gene matches: 11. The germline V gene encodes CDR1 SGHTA and CDR2 FQGNSA. The CDR3 has 16 residues. CDR3 DNA: TGTGCCAGCAGCGATTACGTCCGGGACAGAAATTCACCCCTCCACTTT. Amino acid sequence: CASSDYVRDRNSPLHF.

The genes are TRBV15 and TRBJ2-1; D possibly corresponds to TRBD1 (6 bases). The V gene lost 5 bases and the J gene lost 8 bases, with 13 bases spanning the gap. In germline, CDR1 is LNHNV, CDR2 YYDKDF (reference sequence). The CDR3 sequence is 13 residues long. DNA for the CDR3: TGTGCCACCAGCGTATGGGGGCGGGATGAGCAGTTCTTC. It is translated as CATSVWGRDEQFF.